This T cell receptor (beta chain) was retrieved from a study of T-cell memory formation after mild COVID-19. TCRdb re-called the 5' RACE reads with MiXCR, one entry per CDR3 protein. The sample lists 100,000 to 150,000 distinct CDR3 sequences; about 6% were seen once. Remarks on this clonotype: Its specificity is not known.

The study, taken as a whole, reports: Researchers could not confirm that second-wave clones peaking on day 37 targeted SARS-CoV-2.

The V gene's germline CDR1 is KGHDR and CDR2 SFDVKD. This CDR3 is 15 amino acids long. J was trimmed by 10 bases and V by 4 bases; bases with no gene match: 6. The sequencing sample was made of PBMCs or a T cell subset sorted from them (not recorded which). This chain connects TRBV24-1 to TRBJ2-1; 13 nucleotides line up with TRBD2. The origin of this receptor is an adult woman who had mild COVID-19 (a few samples of this study predate the infection). Cell type and time point are not known. CDR3 protein: CATSEGTSGIEEQFF. DNA for the CDR3: TGTGCCACCAGTGAGGGGACTAGCGGGATTGAGGAGCAGTTCTTC.